This TCR beta chain is from a study of cytomegalovirus exposure and HLA in healthy donors (dated by TCRdb to about 2017). Background on the whole study: The roughly 670 repertoires of the first cohort and the 120 validation repertoires were produced on the same platform, according to a later analysis. The study aimed to test whether signatures of past pathogen exposure could be identified by cataloging public T cell receptors. A separate validation cohort of over 95 different subjects was used in addition to the approximately 700-subject first cohort. High-throughput TCR immunosequencing, statistical association of individual TCRs with disease status, and machine learning were combined to predict cytomegalovirus infection status. Points the paper makes about the study in general: Cytomegalovirus status was reported to be diagnosed by the classifier with high specificity and sensitivity in both the original and validation cohorts. Most TCR sequences were seen in very few donors, while some public TCRs were found in many individuals. The study listed 164 TCR beta chains as associated with cytomegalovirus. All 120 or so repertoires were used to score co-occurrence in the validation cohort in a later analysis, because that analysis had no HLA typing for the cohort. In vitro tests confirmed that a few of the cytomegalovirus-associated TCR beta chains recognize cytomegalovirus antigens. The authors suggested that the approach could potentially be extended to other disease states and immunological phenotypes. Of the cluster scores, 90% to 95% were above 0 in a later analysis, which found that TCRs clustered in the first cohort also tended to co-occur in the approximately 120 validation repertoires.

The donors were included in the validation cohort of roughly 130 subjects, a group kept apart from the roughly 700-subject first cohort. About this clone itself: It lacks a known antigen. Within one base of it there is no much larger clone, and no base qualities were kept.

Library method: the immunoSEQ multiplex PCR assay. As for the original processing: A statistical classification framework was developed to diagnose cytomegalovirus status using the catalog of TCR beta chain sequences. TCRdb holds this immuneACCESS table with in-frame rearrangements only. Some clones are missing; in checked studies, unresolved V genes explain under half, and the rest has no known cause. The V and J calls and clone size are taken from that table; D and trimming were inferred from the DNA. This sample is represented by 120,000 to 150,000 clones; roughly 90% of them were singletons. The ten largest clones take up less than 3.5% of the sample. Sample: PBMCs. The sequence derives from a man between 18 and 29 years old in good health and CMV-seronegative.

The DNA sequence is TGTGCCAGTAGTAGTGGGACTTCAGATACGCAGTATTTT. The resulting protein is CASSSGTSDTQYF. The sequence is built from TRBV19 and TRBJ2-3; the D gene is perhaps TRBD2, on 6 matching bases. The CDR3 numbers 13 residues from cysteine through phenylalanine. This entry keeps only the CDR3 DNA: 39 bases, framed from base 1. The V end loses 4 bases and the J end loses 4 bases, and a stretch of 9 bases separates them. From the germline V gene (reference sequence), CDR1 is LNHDA and CDR2 is SQIVND.